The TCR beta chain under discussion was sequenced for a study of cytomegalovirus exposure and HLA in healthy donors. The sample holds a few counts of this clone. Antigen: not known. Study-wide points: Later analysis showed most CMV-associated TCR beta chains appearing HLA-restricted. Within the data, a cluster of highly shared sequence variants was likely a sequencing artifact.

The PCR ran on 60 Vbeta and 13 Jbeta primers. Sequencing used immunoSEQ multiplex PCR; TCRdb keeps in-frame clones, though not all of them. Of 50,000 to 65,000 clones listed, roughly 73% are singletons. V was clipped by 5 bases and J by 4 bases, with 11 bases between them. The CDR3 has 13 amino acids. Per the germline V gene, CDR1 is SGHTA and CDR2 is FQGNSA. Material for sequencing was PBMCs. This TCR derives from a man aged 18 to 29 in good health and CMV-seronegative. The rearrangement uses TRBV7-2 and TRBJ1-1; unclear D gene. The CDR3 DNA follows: TGTGCCAGCAGCCCTAGGCCTAGCACTGAAGCTTTCTTT. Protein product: CASSPRPSTEAFF.